This TCR beta chain was sequenced for a study of T-cell memory formation after mild COVID-19. Study overall: In these data, TCR clusters were largely donor specific.

This clonotype has a handful of counts. Its antigen is unknown. TCRdb recomputed calls from the 5' RACE reads with MiXCR, one row per CDR3 protein. Counted here are under 400,000 distinct CDR3 sequences, 21% occurring once; the ten biggest clones make up under 15%. This CDR3 contains 15 residues. Germline lookup yields CDR1 LNHNV and CDR2 YYDKDF (reference sequence). The germline V and J ends were trimmed by 0 bases and 5 bases, with 12 bases remaining between them. Findings and caveats of the study: CD4/CD8 balance held among clones contracting day 15 to 85, and later expanders leaned CD4+.

The gene calls are TRBV15 and TRBJ2-3; a weak D match, TRBD1 (6 bases). This receptor was identified in an adult woman who had mild COVID-19 (a few samples of this study predate the infection). Cell type and time point are not known. Sequencing was done on a sample of PBMCs or a T cell subset sorted from them (not recorded which). The chain's CDR3 is CATSRDLGAKDTQYF. The CDR3 nucleotides are TGTGCCACCAGCAGAGATCTGGGGGCTAAAGATACGCAGTATTTT.